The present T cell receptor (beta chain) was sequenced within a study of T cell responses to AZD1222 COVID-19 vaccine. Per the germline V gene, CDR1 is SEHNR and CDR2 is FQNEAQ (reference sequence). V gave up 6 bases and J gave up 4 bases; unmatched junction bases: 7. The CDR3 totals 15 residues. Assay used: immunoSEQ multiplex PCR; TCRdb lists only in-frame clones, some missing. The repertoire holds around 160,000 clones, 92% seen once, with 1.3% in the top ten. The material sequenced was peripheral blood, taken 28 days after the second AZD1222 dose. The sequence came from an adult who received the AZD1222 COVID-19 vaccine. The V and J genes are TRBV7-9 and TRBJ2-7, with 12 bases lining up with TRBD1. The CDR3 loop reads CASSQKGQGAYEQYF. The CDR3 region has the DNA TGTGCCAGCAGTCAGAAGGGACAGGGGGCTTACGAGCAGTACTTC.